The 10 T cell receptor beta chains below come from one sample, sequenced in a study of cytomegalovirus exposure and HLA in healthy donors. This PCR relied on a set of 60 Vbeta primers and 13 Jbeta primers. TCRdb keeps only in-frame clones here, not all; method: immunoSEQ multiplex PCR. Of 110,000 to 150,000 clones detected, about 82% appear once; the ten largest clones hold 4.3%. What was sequenced was PBMCs. These receptors were obtained from a woman in her thirties or forties in good health and CMV-seropositive.

J is TRBJ1-2 and V is TRBV28, with 8 bases aligning to TRBD1. The J segment lost 1 base and the V segment lost 5 bases, leaving 3 bases of the junction unmatched. This CDR3 contains 14 residues. The germline gives CDR1 MDHEN, CDR2 SYDVKM. Here the CDR3 DNA reads TGTGCCAGCAGTCCACAGGGGGTTAACTATGGCTACACCTTC. It yields the protein CASSPQGVNYGYTF.

The chain joins TRBV5-8 to TRBJ2-3, with 12 bases that match TRBD2. The germline V gene encodes CDR1 SGHTS and CDR2 YDEGEE. Losses at the gene ends were 4 bases for V and 3 bases for J; bases not matched to a gene: 3. The CDR3 has 15 amino acids. CDR3 nucleotide sequence: TGTGCCAGCAGCCCCGGGACTAGCGGGACAGATACGCAGTATTTT. This encodes CASSPGTSGTDTQYF.

Remarks on this clone: Germline is not matched at one junction end, which may reflect a read error. CDR3 in amino acids: CSSKRARNTEAFF. The CDR3 bases are TGTTCCAGCAAGCGGGCAAGAAACACTGAAGCTTTCTTT. The chain employs TRBV7-9 and TRBJ1-1; no firm D call. Germline CDR1 is SEHNR and CDR2 is FQNEAQ (reference sequence). This CDR3 has 13 amino acids.

The V call is TRBV19, the J call TRBJ2-1, with TRBD1 matching 10 bases. V was clipped by 10 bases and J by 8 bases; unmatched bases: 11. CDR3 length: 14 amino acids. CDR1 and CDR2 (germline): LNHDA, SQIVND (reference sequence). CDR3 in amino acids: CATNEGQGFDEQFF. For the CDR3, the DNA is TGTGCCACCAATGAGGGACAGGGGTTTGATGAGCAGTTCTTC.

The chain employs TRBV2 and TRBJ1-1; 7 bases line up with TRBD1. The V and J ends lost 0 bases and 0 bases, in that order; junction bases with no gene match: 1. Germline values: CDR1 SNHLY, CDR2 FYNNEI. The CDR3 has 15 amino acids. The CDR3 spells CASSEAGTVNTEAFF. The DNA for the CDR3 is TGTGCCAGCAGTGAAGCCGGGACAGTGAACACTGAAGCTTTCTTT.

A note on this clone: This CDR3 is also generated by other DNA sequences in the sample. The chain couples TRBV5-6 to TRBJ2-7, with D perhaps matching TRBD2 (5 bases). The V end lost 0 bases, the J end lost 0 bases, and 10 bases lay between the germline ends. The CDR3 loop spans 15 amino acids. CDR1 and CDR2 (germline): SGHDT, YYEEEE. The CDR3 loop reads CASSLVLAGSYEQYF. Here the CDR3 DNA reads TGTGCCAGCAGCTTGGTTCTAGCCGGCTCCTACGAGCAGTACTTC.

This chain joins TRBV19 and TRBJ2-7, with 8 bases aligning to TRBD1. CDR1 is LNHDA, CDR2 SQIVND, per germline (reference sequence). Trimming at V came to 5 bases and at J to 3 bases, leaving 3 bases not matched to a gene. The length of the CDR3 is 13 residues. The CDR3 coding sequence is TGTGCCAGTAGTCGACAGGGGATCTACGAGCAGTACTTC. Protein product: CASSRQGIYEQYF.

The rearrangement joins TRBV5-4 to TRBJ1-5, with D possibly TRBD1 on 6 matching bases. CDR3 size: 14 residues. V dropped 4 bases and J dropped 7 bases, with 15 bases sitting between them. From germline, CDR1 is SGHNT and CDR2 YYREEE (reference sequence). CDR3 coding DNA: TGTGCCAGCAGCCTCCAGGGGTCGAACCAGCCCCAGCATTTT. Its protein product is CASSLQGSNQPQHF.

This clone showed up just a few times. V and J are TRBV29-1 and TRBJ2-7; 9 bases are shared with TRBD2. CDR1 SQVTM and CDR2 ANQGSEA come from the germline V gene. This CDR3 is 13 amino acids long. The trim removed 4 bases at V and 3 bases at J, leaving 4 bases unmatched. CDR3 nucleotides: TGCAGCGTTGGGACTAGCGAGATCTACGAGCAGTACTTC. Translated: CSVGTSEIYEQYF.

J is TRBJ2-2 and V is TRBV9, with 9 bases matching TRBD1. The J segment lost 4 bases and the V segment lost 3 bases, leaving 4 bases of the junction unmatched. Germline assignment: CDR1 SGDLS and CDR2 YYNGEE. The CDR3 contains 15 residues. This CDR3 reads CASSAGTGITGELFF. The CDR3 coding sequence is TGTGCCAGCAGCGCCGGGACAGGGATCACCGGGGAGCTGTTTTTT.